The 7 T cell receptor beta chains below come from one sample, sequenced in a study of vaccination and CD4 T cells after COVID-19. Sequence data for DNA of cultured CD4+ T cells were generated by the Oncomine TCR Beta short-read assay. TCRdb re-called the PCR reads with MiXCR, one entry per CDR3 protein. The sample includes some 18,000 distinct CDR3 sequences, around 44% of them seen just once. Antigens for these TCRs are unknown. As to treatment: roughly 10-day PBMC culture with coronavirus spike peptide pools or control peptides (ViraFEST assay). Here the sequenced sample was CD4+ T cells from blood, cultured in vitro, taken after SARS-CoV-2 vaccination. The receptor source for this set is a human donor who had recovered from COVID-19.

Only a few counts were recorded for this clonotype. The genes are TRBV21-1 and TRBJ1-5. TRBV21-1 is classified as a pseudogene. The CDR3 extends over 18 amino acids. The CDR3 reads CASTPKVPGGNSNQPQHF. CDR3 DNA: TGTGCCAGCACCCCCAAGGTTCCGGGAGGCAATAGCAATCAGCCCCAGCATTTT.

The rearrangement uses TRBV4-3 and TRBJ2-3; no definite D call. CDR3 length: 14 amino acids. The V end lost 4 bases, the J end lost 6 bases, and 14 bases lay between the germline ends. CDR1 and CDR2 (germline): LGHNA, YSLEER. The CDR3 DNA reads as TGCGCCAGCAGCCCACGAGGCGTCCTGGATACGCAGTATTTT. This gives the protein CASSPRGVLDTQYF.

On this clonotype itself: A read error may account for a junction end that differs from germline. The V and J genes are TRBV20-1 and TRBJ2-3, with 9 bases matching TRBD2. The CDR3 is 14 residues long. CDR1 DFQATT and CDR2 SNEGSKA come from the germline V gene (reference sequence). CDR3 nucleotide sequence: TGCAATGCTTGGGGCGGGGGGGCGTCGTATACGCAGTATTTT. Encoded protein: CNAWGGGASYTQYF.

This clonotype was observed a few times. The chain has TRBV7-2 and TRBJ1-1; weak D call: TRBD1 (5 bases). The CDR3 sequence is 16 residues long. V was shortened by 1 base and J by 5 bases, with 17 bases between the two germline ends. CDR1 is SGHTA and CDR2 is FQGNSA in the germline V gene. CDR3 nucleotides: TGTGCCAGCAGCTTAGGGGGGGGTAGCCTGGGGACTGAAGCTTTCTTT. Translated: CASSLGGGSLGTEAFF.

The chain uses TRBV7-2 and TRBJ1-1; D not certain. This CDR3 has 14 residues. V lost 4 bases and J 1 base, leaving 10 bases between the germline ends. CDR1 is SGHTA and CDR2 is FQGNSA in the germline V gene. The CDR3 DNA reads as TGTGCCAGCAGCTCCTCCAGTTCGAACACTGAAGCTTTCTTT. Protein product: CASSSSSSNTEAFF. The variable domain in full, with the rest retrieved from reference TRBV7-2 and TRBJ1-1, is GAGVSQSPSNKVTEKGKDVELRCDPISGHTALYWYRQSLGQGLEFLIYFQGNSAPDKSGLPSDRFSAERTGGSVSTLTIQRTQQEDSAVYLCASSSSSSNTEAFFGQGTRLTVV.

This clonotype has more than one count but fewer than ten. The rearrangement uses TRBV7-2 and TRBJ2-3; possible D gene TRBD2, 6 bases. The V end lost 1 base, the J end lost 1 base, and 12 bases lay between the germline ends. This CDR3 region has 16 residues. The V gene's germline CDR1 is SGHTA and CDR2 FQGNSA. The chain's CDR3 is CASSLGPWGGTDTQYF. The CDR3 DNA sequence: TGTGCCAGCAGCTTAGGCCCATGGGGGGGCACAGATACGCAGTATTTT.

The sample holds a few counts of this clonotype. The V call is TRBV7-2, the J call TRBJ2-5; a weak D match, TRBD2 (6 bases). Per the germline V gene, CDR1 is SGHTA and CDR2 is FQGNSA. Trimming removed 5 bases at V and 0 bases at J, with 7 bases between. This CDR3 region has 13 residues. CDR3 sequence reads: CASSRGNQETQYF. Here the CDR3 DNA reads TGTGCCAGCAGCCGCGGGAACCAAGAGACCCAGTACTTC.